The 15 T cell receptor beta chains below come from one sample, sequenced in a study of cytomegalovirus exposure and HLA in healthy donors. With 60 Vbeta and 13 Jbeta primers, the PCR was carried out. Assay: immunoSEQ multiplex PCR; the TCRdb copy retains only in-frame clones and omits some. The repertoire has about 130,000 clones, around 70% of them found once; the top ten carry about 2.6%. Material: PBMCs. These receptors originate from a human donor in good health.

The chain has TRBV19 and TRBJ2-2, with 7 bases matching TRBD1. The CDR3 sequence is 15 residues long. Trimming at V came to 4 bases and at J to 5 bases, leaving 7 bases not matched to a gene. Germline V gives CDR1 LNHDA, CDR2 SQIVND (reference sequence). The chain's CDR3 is CASSNPGQITGELFF. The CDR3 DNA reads TGTGCCAGTAGTAACCCGGGACAGATTACCGGGGAGCTGTTTTTT. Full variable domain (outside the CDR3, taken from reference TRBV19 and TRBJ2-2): DGGITQSPKYLFRKEGQNVTLSCEQNLNHDAMYWYRQDPGQGLRLIYYSQIVNDFQKGDIAEGYSVSREKKESFPLTVTSAQKNPTAFYLCASSNPGQITGELFFGEGSRLTVL.

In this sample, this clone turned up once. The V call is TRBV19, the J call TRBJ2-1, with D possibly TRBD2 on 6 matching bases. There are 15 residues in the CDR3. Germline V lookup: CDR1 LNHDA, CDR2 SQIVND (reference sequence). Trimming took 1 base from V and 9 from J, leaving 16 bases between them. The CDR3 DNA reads TGTGCCAGTAGTATAGGCAGATTCGGAGCGGGTGAGCAGTTCTTC. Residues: CASSIGRFGAGEQFF.

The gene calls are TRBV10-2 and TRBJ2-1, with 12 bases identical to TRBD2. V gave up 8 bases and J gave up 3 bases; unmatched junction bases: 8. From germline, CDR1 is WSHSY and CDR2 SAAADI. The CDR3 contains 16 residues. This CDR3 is CASLPSGGAIYNEQFF. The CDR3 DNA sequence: TGCGCCAGCTTGCCTAGCGGGGGGGCGATCTACAATGAGCAGTTCTTC.

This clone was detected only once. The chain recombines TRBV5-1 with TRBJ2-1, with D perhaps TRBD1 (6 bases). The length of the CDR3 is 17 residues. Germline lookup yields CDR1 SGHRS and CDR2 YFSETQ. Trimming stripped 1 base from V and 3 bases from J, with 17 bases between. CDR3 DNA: TGCGCCAGCAGCTTGTCTCCGGGACAAGCTATCTACAATGAGCAGTTCTTC. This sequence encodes CASSLSPGQAIYNEQFF.

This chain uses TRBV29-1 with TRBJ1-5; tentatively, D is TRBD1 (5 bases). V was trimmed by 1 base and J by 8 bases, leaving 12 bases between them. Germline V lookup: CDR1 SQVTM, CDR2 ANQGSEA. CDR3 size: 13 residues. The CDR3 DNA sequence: TGCAGCGTTGAAGGGGCCTGGGGGGAGCCCCAGCATTTT. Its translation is CSVEGAWGEPQHF.

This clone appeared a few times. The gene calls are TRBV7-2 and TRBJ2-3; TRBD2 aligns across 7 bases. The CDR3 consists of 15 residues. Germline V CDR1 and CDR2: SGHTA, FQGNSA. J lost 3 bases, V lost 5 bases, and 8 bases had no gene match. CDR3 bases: TGTGCCAGCAGCGGTGGACTAGAGGATACAGATACGCAGTATTTT. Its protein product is CASSGGLEDTDTQYF.

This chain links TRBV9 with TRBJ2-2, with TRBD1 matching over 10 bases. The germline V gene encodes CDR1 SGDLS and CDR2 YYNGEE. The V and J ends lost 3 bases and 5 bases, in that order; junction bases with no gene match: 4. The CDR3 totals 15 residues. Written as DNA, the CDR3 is TGTGCCAGCAGCGGGGACAGGGGAAAAACCGGGGAGCTGTTTTTT. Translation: CASSGDRGKTGELFF.

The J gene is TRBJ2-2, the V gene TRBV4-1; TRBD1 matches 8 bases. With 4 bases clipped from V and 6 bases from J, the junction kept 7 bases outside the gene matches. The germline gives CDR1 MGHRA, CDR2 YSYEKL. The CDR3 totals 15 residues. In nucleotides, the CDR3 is TGCGCCAGCAGCCGTCTTGGGACAGGTGCCGGGGAGCTGTTTTTT. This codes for CASSRLGTGAGELFF.

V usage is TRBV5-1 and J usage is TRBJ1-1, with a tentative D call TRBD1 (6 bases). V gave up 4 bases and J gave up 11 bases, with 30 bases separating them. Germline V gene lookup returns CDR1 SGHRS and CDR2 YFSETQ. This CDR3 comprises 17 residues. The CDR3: CASSHVLLGGGQGVAFF. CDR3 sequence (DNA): TGCGCCAGCAGCCACGTCCTCCTTGGGGGGGGGCAAGGTGTGGCTTTCTTT.

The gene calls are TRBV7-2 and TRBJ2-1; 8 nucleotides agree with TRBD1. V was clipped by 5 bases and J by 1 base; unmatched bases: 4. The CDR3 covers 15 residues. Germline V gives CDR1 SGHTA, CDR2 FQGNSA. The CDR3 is CASSDNRGSYNEQFF. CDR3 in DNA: TGTGCCAGCAGCGACAACAGGGGGTCCTACAATGAGCAGTTCTTC.

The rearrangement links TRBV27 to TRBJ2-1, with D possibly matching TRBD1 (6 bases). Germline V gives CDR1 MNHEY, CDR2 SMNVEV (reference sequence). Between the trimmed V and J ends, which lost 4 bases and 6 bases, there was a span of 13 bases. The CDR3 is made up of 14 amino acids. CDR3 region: CASSSTDRSNEQFF. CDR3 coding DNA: TGTGCCAGCAGTTCCACCGACAGGAGCAATGAGCAGTTCTTC.

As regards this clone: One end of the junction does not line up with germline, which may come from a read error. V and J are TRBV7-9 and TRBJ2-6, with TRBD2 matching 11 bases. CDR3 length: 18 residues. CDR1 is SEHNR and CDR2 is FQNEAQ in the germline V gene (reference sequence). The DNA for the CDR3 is TGTTCCAGCAGCTTAGCGGGGGGGGGTCCCTCTGGGGCCAACGTCCTGACTTTC. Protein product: CSSSLAGGGPSGANVLTF.

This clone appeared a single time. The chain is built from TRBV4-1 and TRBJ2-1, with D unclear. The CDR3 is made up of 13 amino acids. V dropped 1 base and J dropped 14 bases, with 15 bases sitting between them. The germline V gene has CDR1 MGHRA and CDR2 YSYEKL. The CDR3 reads CASSQVRMPEKFF. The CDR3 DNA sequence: TGCGCCAGCAGCCAAGTCAGGATGCCCGAGAAGTTCTTC.

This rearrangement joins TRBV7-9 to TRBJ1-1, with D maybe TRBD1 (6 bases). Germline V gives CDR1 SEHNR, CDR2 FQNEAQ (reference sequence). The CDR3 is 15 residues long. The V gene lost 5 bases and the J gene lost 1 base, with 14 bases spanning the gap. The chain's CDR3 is CASSETMGQNTEAFF. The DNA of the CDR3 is TGTGCCAGCAGCGAAACCATGGGACAGAACACTGAAGCTTTCTTT.

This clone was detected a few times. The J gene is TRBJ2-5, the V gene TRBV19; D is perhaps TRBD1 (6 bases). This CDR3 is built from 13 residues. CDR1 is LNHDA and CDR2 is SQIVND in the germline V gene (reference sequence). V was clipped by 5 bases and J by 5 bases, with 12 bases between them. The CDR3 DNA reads TGTGCCAGTAGTCAGGGGTTCCAGGAGACCCAGTACTTC. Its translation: CASSQGFQETQYF. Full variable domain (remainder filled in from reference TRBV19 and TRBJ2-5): DGGITQSPKYLFRKEGQNVTLSCEQNLNHDAMYWYRQDPGQGLRLIYYSQIVNDFQKGDIAEGYSVSREKKESFPLTVTSAQKNPTAFYLCASSQGFQETQYFGPGTRLLVL.